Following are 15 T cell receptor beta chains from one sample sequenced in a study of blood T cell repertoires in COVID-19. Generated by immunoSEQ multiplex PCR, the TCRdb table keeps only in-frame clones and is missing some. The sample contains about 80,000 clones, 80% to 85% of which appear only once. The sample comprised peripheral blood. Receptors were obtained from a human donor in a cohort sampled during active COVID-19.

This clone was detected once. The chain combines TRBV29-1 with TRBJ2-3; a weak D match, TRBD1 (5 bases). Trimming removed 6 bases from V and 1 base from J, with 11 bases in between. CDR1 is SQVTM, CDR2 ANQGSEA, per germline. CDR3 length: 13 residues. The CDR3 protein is CSVPQVGTDTQYF. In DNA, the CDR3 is TGCAGCGTACCACAGGTCGGCACAGATACGCAGTATTTT.

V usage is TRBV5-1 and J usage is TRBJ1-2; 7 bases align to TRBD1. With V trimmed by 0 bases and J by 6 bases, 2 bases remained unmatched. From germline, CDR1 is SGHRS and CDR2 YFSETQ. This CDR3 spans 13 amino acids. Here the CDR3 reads CASSLGTGDGYTF. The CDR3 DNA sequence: TGCGCCAGCAGCTTGGGGACAGGCGATGGCTACACCTTC.

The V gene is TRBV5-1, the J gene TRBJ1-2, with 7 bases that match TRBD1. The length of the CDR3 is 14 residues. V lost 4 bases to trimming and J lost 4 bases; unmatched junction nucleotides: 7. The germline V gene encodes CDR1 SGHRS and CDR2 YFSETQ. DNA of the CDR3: TGCGCCAGCAGCCTCGGGACAGCTTCCTATGGCTACACCTTC. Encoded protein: CASSLGTASYGYTF. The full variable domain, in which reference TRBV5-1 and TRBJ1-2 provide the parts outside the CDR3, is KAGVTQTPRYLIKTRGQQVTLSCSPISGHRSVSWYQQTPGQGLQFLFEYFSETQRNKGNFPGRFSGRQFSNSRSEMNVSTLELGDSALYLCASSLGTASYGYTFGSGTRLTVV.

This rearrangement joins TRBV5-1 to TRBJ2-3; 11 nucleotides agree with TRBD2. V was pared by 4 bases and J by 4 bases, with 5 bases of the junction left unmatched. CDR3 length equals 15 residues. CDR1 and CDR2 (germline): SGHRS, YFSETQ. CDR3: CASSQTSGVSDTQYF. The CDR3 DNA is TGCGCCAGCAGCCAGACTAGCGGGGTCTCAGATACGCAGTATTTT.

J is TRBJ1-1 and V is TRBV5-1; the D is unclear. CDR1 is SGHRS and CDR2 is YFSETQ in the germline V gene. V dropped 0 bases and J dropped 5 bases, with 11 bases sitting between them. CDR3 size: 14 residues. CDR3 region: CASSLAFGGTEAFF. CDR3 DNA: TGCGCCAGCAGCTTGGCTTTTGGAGGAACTGAAGCTTTCTTT.

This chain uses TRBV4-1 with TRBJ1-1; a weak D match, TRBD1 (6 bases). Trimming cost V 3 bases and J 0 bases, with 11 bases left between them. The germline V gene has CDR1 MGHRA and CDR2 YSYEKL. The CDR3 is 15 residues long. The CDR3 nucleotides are TGCGCCAGCAGCCAGTCGAGGGGGTTGAACACTGAAGCTTTCTTT. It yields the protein CASSQSRGLNTEAFF.

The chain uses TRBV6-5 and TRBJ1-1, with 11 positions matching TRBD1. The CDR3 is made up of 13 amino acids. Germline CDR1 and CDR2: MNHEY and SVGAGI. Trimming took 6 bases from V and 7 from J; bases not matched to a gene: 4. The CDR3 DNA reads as TGTGCCAGCAGCAGGACAGGGGGCCTTGAAGCTTTCTTT. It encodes CASSRTGGLEAFF.

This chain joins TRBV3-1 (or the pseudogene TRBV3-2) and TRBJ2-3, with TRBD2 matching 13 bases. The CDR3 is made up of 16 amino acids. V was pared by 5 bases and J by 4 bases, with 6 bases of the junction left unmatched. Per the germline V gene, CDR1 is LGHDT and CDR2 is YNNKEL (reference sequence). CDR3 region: CASSITSGGAADTQYF. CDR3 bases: TGTGCCAGCAGCATAACTAGCGGGGGGGCGGCAGATACGCAGTATTTT.

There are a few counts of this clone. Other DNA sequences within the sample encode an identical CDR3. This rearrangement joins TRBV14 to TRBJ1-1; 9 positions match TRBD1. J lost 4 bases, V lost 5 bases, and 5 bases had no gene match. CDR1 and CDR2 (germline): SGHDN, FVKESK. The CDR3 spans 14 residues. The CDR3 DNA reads TGTGCCAGCAGCTATGGGACAGGGTCCACTGAAGCTTTCTTT. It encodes CASSYGTGSTEAFF.

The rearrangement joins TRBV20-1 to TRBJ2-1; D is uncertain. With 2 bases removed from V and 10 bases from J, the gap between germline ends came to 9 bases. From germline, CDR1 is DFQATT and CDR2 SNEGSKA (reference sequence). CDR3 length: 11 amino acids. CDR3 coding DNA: TGCAGTGCTAGAAGCGCTTGGGAGCAGTTCTTC. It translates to CSARSAWEQFF.

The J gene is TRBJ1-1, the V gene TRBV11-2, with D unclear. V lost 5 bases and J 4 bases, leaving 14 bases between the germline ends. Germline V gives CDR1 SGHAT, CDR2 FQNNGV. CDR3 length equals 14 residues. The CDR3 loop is CASSPPGRSTEAFF. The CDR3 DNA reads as TGTGCCAGCAGCCCTCCCGGCCGGAGCACTGAAGCTTTCTTT.

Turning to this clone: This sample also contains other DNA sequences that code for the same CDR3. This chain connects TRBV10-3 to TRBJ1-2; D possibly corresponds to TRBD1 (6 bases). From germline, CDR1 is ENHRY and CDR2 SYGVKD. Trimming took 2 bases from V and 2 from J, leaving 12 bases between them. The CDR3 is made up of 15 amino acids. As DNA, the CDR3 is TGTGCCATCAGTGAGGGGGGGGGCGGAAACTATGGCTACACCTTC. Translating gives CAISEGGGGNYGYTF.

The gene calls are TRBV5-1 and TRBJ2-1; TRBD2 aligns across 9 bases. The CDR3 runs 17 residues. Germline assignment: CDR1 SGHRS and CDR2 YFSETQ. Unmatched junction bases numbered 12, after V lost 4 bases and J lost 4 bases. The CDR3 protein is CASSPPSGRGGYNEQFF. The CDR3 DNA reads TGCGCCAGCAGCCCCCCTTCTGGGCGGGGGGGATACAATGAGCAGTTCTTC.

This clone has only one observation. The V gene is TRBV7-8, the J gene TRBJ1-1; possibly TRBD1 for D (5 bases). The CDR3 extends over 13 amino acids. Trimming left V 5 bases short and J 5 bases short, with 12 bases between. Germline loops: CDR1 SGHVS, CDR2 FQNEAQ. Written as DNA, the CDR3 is TGTGCCAGCAGCAGGGCAGGGAGGACTGAAGCTTTCTTT. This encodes CASSRAGRTEAFF.

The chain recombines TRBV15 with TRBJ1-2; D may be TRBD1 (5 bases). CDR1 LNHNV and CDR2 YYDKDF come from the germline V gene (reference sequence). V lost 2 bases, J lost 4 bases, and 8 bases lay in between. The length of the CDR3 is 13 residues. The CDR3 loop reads CATSRQGSYGYTF. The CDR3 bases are TGTGCCACCAGCAGACAGGGAAGCTATGGCTACACCTTC.